This TCR beta chain was documented in a study of blood T cell repertoires in COVID-19. Study-level information: Material from acute and convalescent COVID-19 was sourced from the United States, Italy and Spain. T cells, B-cell-depleted T cells, or PBMCs supplied cDNA or gDNA.

Sequenced by immunoSEQ multiplex PCR; TCRdb stores in-frame clones only, minus some. The table has approximately 290,000 clones, around 81% seen once. Trimming left V 5 bases short and J 3 bases short, with 17 bases between. In germline, CDR1 is SGHAT, CDR2 FQDESV (reference sequence). The CDR3 has 15 residues. The receptor was isolated from a person aged 65 to 85 with COVID-19, enrolled during active disease. V and J are TRBV11-1 and TRBJ2-7; D unresolved. Sequencing was performed on peripheral blood. CDR3 in DNA: TGTGCCAGCAGCGAGCCCGGGTCCCTAGGCTACGAGCAGTACTTC. Translating gives CASSEPGSLGYEQYF. The variable domain in full, with the rest retrieved from reference TRBV11-1 and TRBJ2-7, is EAEVAQSPRYKITEKSQAVAFWCDPISGHATLYWYRQILGQGPELLVQFQDESVVDDSQLPKDRFSAERLKGVDSTLKIQPAELGDSAMYLCASSEPGSLGYEQYFGPGTRLTVT.